This entry lists 32 T cell receptor beta chains sequenced from one sample in a study of blood T cell repertoires in COVID-19 (dated by TCRdb to 2019 to 2021). Library construction relied on the immunoSEQ multiplex PCR assay. The source is immuneACCESS, and TCRdb retained only in-frame sequences with V and J called. Part of the clones is not carried over; for the studies checked, unresolved V genes explain less than half of this, and the remainder is unexplained. Here the sample has about 64,000 clones; roughly 93% occur a single time. The ten largest clones represent around 1.5% of the sample. The material sequenced was peripheral blood. These receptors were obtained from a human donor in a cohort sampled during active COVID-19.

The V call is TRBV6-2 or TRBV6-3, the J call TRBJ1-5; 7 bases fit TRBD1. The CDR3 consists of 15 residues. The germline V gene encodes CDR1 MNHEY and CDR2 SVGEGT. The V segment lost 0 bases and the J segment 7 bases; nucleotides outside the gene matches: 6. Written as DNA, the CDR3 is TGTGCCAGCAGTTACTCTGGGGCAGGGGGACAGCCCCAGCATTTT. Its protein product is CASSYSGAGGQPQHF.

The chain joins TRBV28 to TRBJ1-5; 7 positions match TRBD1. The CDR3 has 15 amino acids. Germline-derived CDR1 and CDR2 are MDHEN and SYDVKM. Trimming at V came to 2 bases and at J to 5 bases, leaving 6 bases not matched to a gene. CDR3 sequence: CASSLRDRDHQPQHF. The CDR3 nucleotides are TGTGCCAGCAGTTTACGTGACAGGGACCATCAGCCCCAGCATTTT.

This clone was picked up one time. The chain employs TRBV11-2 and TRBJ1-4; 9 bases match TRBD1. The length of the CDR3 is 15 residues. Germline CDR1 and CDR2: SGHAT and FQNNGV. J was trimmed by 4 bases and V by 3 bases; bases with no gene match: 3. The CDR3 reads CASSFGTGINEKLFF. CDR3 bases: TGTGCCAGCAGCTTTGGGACAGGGATTAATGAAAAACTGTTTTTT.

The V gene is TRBV6-2 or TRBV6-3, the J gene TRBJ2-1, with 8 bases aligning to TRBD2. Germline V gives CDR1 MNHEY, CDR2 SVGEGT. The CDR3 has 16 residues. Trimming cost V 5 bases and J 7 bases; bases outside gene matches: 13. The CDR3 is CASSESGSAGWNEQFF. CDR3 DNA: TGTGCCAGCAGTGAGAGCGGGAGTGCTGGGTGGAATGAGCAGTTCTTC.

In DNA, the CDR3 is TGTGCCAGCAGTGAAGCTCCCTTTCGTCCGGGGGGCTTTGAAAAACTGTTTTTT. Its protein product is CASSEAPFRPGGFEKLFF. The chain uses TRBV6-1 and TRBJ1-4; D perhaps matches TRBD1 (6 bases). The V gene's germline CDR1 is MNHNS and CDR2 SASEGT. The CDR3 extends over 18 amino acids. V was clipped by 0 bases and J by 7 bases, with 21 bases between them.

The sample holds one count of this clone. V usage is TRBV5-1 and J usage is TRBJ2-3; 12 bases are shared with TRBD2. The trim removed 2 bases at V and 0 bases at J, leaving 7 bases unmatched. From germline, CDR1 is SGHRS and CDR2 YFSETQ. The CDR3 length is 18 residues. CDR3 DNA: TGCGCCAGCAGCTTCGGGCTAGCGGGAGGGTGGAGCACAGATACGCAGTATTTT. Translating it yields CASSFGLAGGWSTDTQYF.

This chain connects TRBV19 to TRBJ2-1; D perhaps matches TRBD1 (6 bases). CDR3 length: 14 amino acids. Germline-derived CDR1 and CDR2 are LNHDA and SQIVND (reference sequence). V lost 5 bases to trimming and J lost 2 bases, with 10 bases between them. CDR3 sequence reads: CASSVTGTYNEQFF. DNA for the CDR3: TGTGCCAGTAGTGTGACAGGAACCTACAATGAGCAGTTCTTC.

This sequence joins TRBV28 and TRBJ1-5, with 7 bases that match TRBD1. Germline assignment: CDR1 MDHEN and CDR2 SYDVKM. V trimming: 8 bases; J trimming: 1 base; junction bases outside the gene matches: 8. This CDR3 has 15 residues. CDR3 DNA sequence: TGTGCCAGCGTGCCCGGGACAGCCAGCAATCAGCCCCAGCATTTT. This sequence encodes CASVPGTASNQPQHF.

J is TRBJ1-5 and V is TRBV7-2; TRBD1 agrees at 10 bases. The length of the CDR3 is 16 residues. Trimming at V came to 4 bases and at J to 4 bases, leaving 7 bases not matched to a gene. CDR1 and CDR2 (germline): SGHTA, FQGNSA. The CDR3: CASSSAPGQGNQPQHF. The DNA for the CDR3 is TGTGCCAGCAGCTCGGCACCGGGACAGGGGAATCAGCCCCAGCATTTT.

The V gene is TRBV7-8, the J gene TRBJ1-3; D ambiguous. The germline V gene has CDR1 SGHVS and CDR2 FQNEAQ. The CDR3 contains 14 residues. Trimming stripped 5 bases from V and 0 bases from J, with 8 bases between. The CDR3 here is CASSPFSSGNTIYF. The CDR3 coding sequence is TGTGCCAGCAGCCCATTTTCCTCTGGAAACACCATATATTTT. The full variable domain, completed using reference TRBV7-8 and TRBJ1-3, is GAGVSQSPRYKVAKRGQDVALRCDPISGHVSLFWYQQALGQGPEFLTYFQNEAQLDKSGLPSDRFFAERPEGSVSTLKIQRTQQEDSAVYLCASSPFSSGNTIYFGEGSWLTVV.

V is TRBV9 and J is TRBJ2-5; 9 nucleotides align to TRBD2. The trim removed 0 bases at V and 5 bases at J, leaving 2 bases unmatched. The CDR3 totals 14 residues. Germline V gene data show CDR1 as SGDLS and CDR2 as YYNGEE. The CDR3 sequence: CASSVGLAVETQYF. DNA of the CDR3: TGTGCCAGCAGCGTAGGACTAGCGGTGGAGACCCAGTACTTC.

This clone was detected only a few times. This chain joins TRBV7-2 and TRBJ1-6; D is perhaps TRBD1 (5 bases). Germline V gene data show CDR1 as SGHTA and CDR2 as FQGNSA. V dropped 4 bases and J dropped 12 bases, with 16 bases sitting between them. The CDR3 contains 14 residues. The CDR3 region has the DNA TGTGCCAGCAGCTCCCCCGGGCGGGGCCTACCCCTCCACTTT. As protein: CASSSPGRGLPLHF.

The chain couples TRBV6-5 to TRBJ1-2, with 8 bases identical to TRBD1. The CDR3 loop spans 14 amino acids. The J segment lost 5 bases and the V segment lost 5 bases, leaving 7 bases of the junction unmatched. Germline loops: CDR1 MNHEY, CDR2 SVGAGI. The CDR3 loop is CASSRTGRGYGYTF. The DNA for the CDR3 is TGTGCCAGCAGTCGGACAGGGCGAGGATATGGCTACACCTTC.

The chain is built from TRBV7-3 and TRBJ2-5, with 12 bases identical to TRBD2. The germline CDR1 and CDR2 sequences are SGHTA and FQGTGA. With 4 bases clipped from V and 1 base from J, the junction kept 1 base outside the gene matches. The CDR3 sequence is 15 residues long. DNA of the CDR3: TGTGCCAGCAGCTCACTAGCGGGGGGCCAAGAGACCCAGTACTTC. It codes for CASSSLAGGQETQYF. Variable domain in full (rest from reference TRBV7-3 and TRBJ2-5): GAGVSQTPSNKVTEKGKYVELRCDPISGHTALYWYRQSLGQGPEFLIYFQGTGAADDSGLPNDRFFAVRPEGSVSTLKIQRTERGDSAVYLCASSSLAGGQETQYFGPGTRLLVL.

This chain joins TRBV10-1 and TRBJ2-7; D may be TRBD1 (7 bases). Trimming shortened V by 3 bases and J by 3 bases, and 18 bases separated the two germline ends. CDR1 WNHNN and CDR2 SYGVQD come from the germline V gene (reference sequence). The CDR3 runs 16 residues. CDR3: CASSDGQGGLVYEQYF. For the CDR3, the DNA is TGCGCCAGCAGTGACGGGCAGGGGGGATTGGTCTACGAGCAGTACTTC.

V gene TRBV12-1 combines with J gene TRBJ1-1; the tabulated D call, TRBD1, remains unverified against the DNA. TRBV12-1 is noted as a pseudogene. CDR3 size: 14 residues. As DNA, the CDR3 is TGTGCCAGCAATCCGGGACAGGGGAACACTGAAGCTTTCTTT. Translation gives CASNPGQGNTEAFF.

V gene TRBV11-2 combines with J gene TRBJ2-7; 7 bases agree with TRBD2. CDR3 size: 14 residues. Trimming at V came to 6 bases and at J to 3 bases, leaving 8 bases not matched to a gene. Germline-derived CDR1 and CDR2 are SGHAT and FQNNGV. CDR3: CASRTIRDYYEQYF. The CDR3 coding sequence is TGTGCCAGCAGAACCATCCGGGACTACTACGAGCAGTACTTC.

V usage is TRBV5-1 and J usage is TRBJ2-7, with 9 bases matching TRBD1. The ends lost 4 bases at V and 7 bases at J; junction bases unmatched: 9. The germline CDR1 and CDR2 sequences are SGHRS and YFSETQ. There are 14 residues in the CDR3. The CDR3 region is CASSPDRGGGEQYF. CDR3 coding DNA: TGCGCCAGCAGCCCGGACAGGGGAGGGGGTGAGCAGTACTTC. Together with reference TRBV5-1 and TRBJ2-7, the CDR3 gives the full variable domain: KAGVTQTPRYLIKTRGQQVTLSCSPISGHRSVSWYQQTPGQGLQFLFEYFSETQRNKGNFPGRFSGRQFSNSRSEMNVSTLELGDSALYLCASSPDRGGGEQYFGPGTRLTVT.

This chain links TRBV7-9 with TRBJ2-5, with D perhaps matching TRBD1 (6 bases). The CDR3 has 16 residues. With 5 bases removed from V and 1 base from J, the gap between germline ends came to 17 bases. CDR1 is SEHNR, CDR2 FQNEAQ, per germline (reference sequence). CDR3 coding DNA: TGTGCCAGCAGCCCTCGGACAGCTTCGACCCAAGAGACCCAGTACTTC. It codes for CASSPRTASTQETQYF.

The CDR3 DNA reads TGTGCCAGCCTAGGTGCTTTCTTT. Amino acid sequence: CASLGAFF. The V and J genes are TRBV12-3 or TRBV12-4 and TRBJ1-1; no definite D call. This CDR3 spans 8 amino acids. The V end lost 8 bases, the J end lost 11 bases, and 6 bases lay between the germline ends.

The genes are TRBV28 and TRBJ2-3; unclear D gene. Germline CDR1 is MDHEN and CDR2 is SYDVKM. The ends were cut back, 3 bases at V and 5 bases at J, with 9 bases in the middle. CDR3 size: 13 residues. Written as DNA, the CDR3 is TGTGCCAGCAGTTTGTTACGGAGAGATACGCAGTATTTT. It codes for CASSLLRRDTQYF.

V is TRBV19 and J is TRBJ2-1, with 15 positions matching TRBD2. This CDR3 is 16 amino acids long. V shed 5 bases, J shed 6 bases, and the junction held 5 bases outside the gene matches. Per germline, CDR1 LNHDA and CDR2 SQIVND (reference sequence). CDR3 region: CASSPRTSGRGNEQFF. For the CDR3, the DNA is TGTGCCAGTAGTCCCAGGACTAGCGGGAGGGGCAATGAGCAGTTCTTC.

This clone was counted a single time. This chain connects TRBV28 to TRBJ1-4, with D uncertain. V lost 1 base to trimming and J lost 2 bases, with 14 bases between them. The length of the CDR3 is 17 residues. Germline-derived CDR1 and CDR2 are MDHEN and SYDVKM. The CDR3 spells CASSLSTGGSTNEKLFF. CDR3 nucleotides: TGTGCCAGCAGTTTATCGACGGGCGGGAGCACTAATGAAAAACTGTTTTTT.

The rearrangement uses TRBV5-1 and TRBJ2-5; 7 nucleotides line up with TRBD1. This CDR3 comprises 14 residues. V dropped 1 base and J dropped 3; count of bases not matched to a gene: 3. Germline CDR1 is SGHRS and CDR2 is YFSETQ. The CDR3 loop reads CASSLRQGEETQYF. The DNA of the CDR3 is TGCGCCAGCAGCTTGAGACAGGGTGAAGAGACCCAGTACTTC.

The V and J genes are TRBV3-1 (or the pseudogene TRBV3-2) and TRBJ2-3, with no clear D. V lost 1 base and J lost 8, with 7 bases in between. The CDR3 is made up of 12 amino acids. CDR1 is LGHDT, CDR2 YNNKEL, per germline (reference sequence). The CDR3 spells CASSQAPGTQYF. DNA for the CDR3: TGTGCCAGCAGCCAAGCCCCCGGTACGCAGTATTTT.

The V call is TRBV4-1, the J call TRBJ2-1, with 12 bases identical to TRBD2. The germline V gene has CDR1 MGHRA and CDR2 YSYEKL. This CDR3 region has 16 residues. With V trimmed by 1 base and J by 4 bases, 2 bases remained unmatched. CDR3 in amino acids: CASSQGTSGNYNEQFF. CDR3 nucleotide sequence: TGCGCCAGCAGCCAAGGGACTAGCGGGAATTACAATGAGCAGTTCTTC.

This chain uses TRBV5-1 with TRBJ2-5, with 9 bases identical to TRBD1. CDR3 length equals 14 residues. With 5 bases clipped from V and 3 bases from J, the junction kept 5 bases outside the gene matches. Germline V gene data show CDR1 as SGHRS and CDR2 as YFSETQ. CDR3 coding DNA: TGCGCCAGCAGATGGGGACAGGGTAAAGAGACCCAGTACTTC. It specifies CASRWGQGKETQYF.

This clone appeared a few times. The rearrangement links TRBV2 to TRBJ1-5; D may be TRBD1 (5 bases). The germline V gene encodes CDR1 SNHLY and CDR2 FYNNEI. V lost 4 bases and J lost 6, with 10 bases in between. The CDR3 spans 13 residues. The CDR3 bases are TGTGCCAGCAGTGTAGGGACTCGTCAGCCCCAGCATTTT. Encoded protein: CASSVGTRQPQHF.

This clone was counted a few times. The chain uses TRBV28 and TRBJ1-3; D is undetermined. Trimming cost V 6 bases and J 2 bases, with 11 bases left between them. Germline CDR1 and CDR2: MDHEN and SYDVKM. The CDR3 runs 14 residues. For the CDR3, the DNA is TGTGCCAGCAGCTTGGAGGGAACTGGAAACACCATATATTTT. It translates to CASSLEGTGNTIYF.

This chain uses TRBV7-2 with TRBJ2-2; 12 bases agree with TRBD2. V gave up 0 bases and J gave up 1 base; unmatched junction bases: 12. Germline lookup yields CDR1 SGHTA and CDR2 FQGNSA. This CDR3 region has 21 residues. In nucleotides, the CDR3 is TGTGCCAGCAGCTTAGCAGGGTCCGCTGGACTAGCGGGATTGAACACCGGGGAGCTGTTTTTT. This encodes CASSLAGSAGLAGLNTGELFF.

This clone appeared a single time. In the same sample, other DNA sequences code for this CDR3. The rearrangement uses TRBV29-1 and TRBJ2-1; no clear D gene. Germline assignment: CDR1 SQVTM and CDR2 ANQGSEA. The CDR3 is 11 residues long. Trimming left V 4 bases short and J 5 bases short, with 6 bases between. The CDR3 is CSVAQNNEQFF. As DNA, the CDR3 is TGCAGCGTTGCCCAAAACAATGAGCAGTTCTTC.

The chain combines TRBV6-6 with TRBJ2-5; 7 bases align to TRBD1. Trimming removed 9 bases from V and 4 bases from J; junction bases left unmatched: 5. This CDR3 spans 12 amino acids. Looked up from germline, CDR1 is MNHNY and CDR2 is SVGAGI (reference sequence). CDR3 amino acids: CASATGPETQYF. CDR3 coding DNA: TGTGCCAGTGCGACAGGGCCAGAGACCCAGTACTTC.